This TCR beta chain was identified during a study of T cells expressing NK-cell markers (dated by TCRdb to 2020 to 2021). Study-wide context: About 8 donors provided sorted CD3+CD56+NKG2C+, CD3+CD56+NKG2C- and CD3+CD56-NKG2C+ T-cell subsets, whose TCR beta-chain repertoires were profiled. Randomly selected healthy volunteers, three men and five women, were used as the eight sequenced donors. Seven of the eight sequenced donors were HCMV-seropositive and one was HCMV-seronegative. Sequencing of the libraries produced 2 x 150 bp reads on Illumina HiSeq 2000/2500, MiSeq or NextSeq.

TCRdb lists the instrument as Illumina HiSeq 2000. TCR beta cDNA libraries were prepared using 5'RACE template switching, which introduced a universal primer site and unique molecular identifiers. Priming for cDNA synthesis came from the TCR beta constant segment, and two successive PCR amplification steps followed. The original methods were these. Reads were demultiplexed and grouped by UMI with MIGEC, and clonotypes were assembled and quantified with MiTCR. To exclude erroneous sequences, any TCR cDNA sequence not supported by at least two reads was discarded. The tcR package was used for downstream repertoire analysis, with clonotypes matched between fractions based on CDR3 nucleotide sequence plus V segment. VDJmatch was used to annotate antigen specificity against VDJdb, with one amino acid substitution in CDR3 allowed. The reads underwent TCRdb reprocessing, giving one record for each CDR3 protein sequence and no DNA. What appears here as the V and J calls and clone size reflects TCRdb's work, not the paper's. This sample's table contains approximately 22,000 distinct CDR3 sequences. Roughly 61% of the sample goes to the ten largest clones.

HCMV-specific IgG was detected in serum with a commercial ELISA kit to determine HCMV serostatus. Peripheral blood mononuclear cells were isolated from blood by Ficoll density gradient centrifugation. Concerning this clonotype itself: Its target antigen remains unknown.

Reading the germline V gene gives CDR1 SGHAT and CDR2 FQNNGV. The CDR3, from cysteine to phenylalanine, totals 15 residues. Only the protein sequence is given. Points the paper makes about the study in general: For 5 or 6 donors, the dominant CD3+CD56+NKG2C+ clonotypes were among the top 10 CD8+ clonotypes and accounted for roughly 1.0-7.5% of CD8+ T cells. Those dominant clonotypes were again the most abundant among CD3+CD56-NKG2C+ cells in four donors, at roughly 28.3-60.1%. Whether the expanded NKG2C-expressing T cell clones were specific for HCMV antigens remained unclear.

Sequenced material: blood T cells: a sorted CD56 or NKG2C T cell subset, CD4+ or CD8+ T cells, or bulk PBMC T cells (not recorded which). The clonotype originates from a man aged 18-69 years in good health. The sequence is built from TRBV11-2 and TRBJ2-5; TCRdb lists TRBD1, though no DNA is available to test this call. The CDR3 protein sequence reads: CASSIVRQSQETQYF.